Given below is one T cell receptor beta chain in context. Its antigen is not known. These data belong to a study of OX40 agonist ivuxolimab in advanced cancers. Whole-study context: The dose-escalation cohort had hepatocellular carcinoma, melanoma, renal cell or head and neck cancer. Patients were 82.7% male with ages about 20 to 79, mean about 65. Overall study findings and caveats: Clones of CD4+ and CD8+ blood T cells grew by week 6 at doses of 0.1 to 3.0 mg/kg.

There are 14 residues in the CDR3. Unmatched junction bases numbered 6, after V lost 6 bases and J lost 2 bases. Germline CDR1 SQVTM, CDR2 ANQGSEA. Method: immunoSEQ multiplex PCR; TCRdb's copy keeps in-frame clones and lacks some. The sample yields under 85,000 clones, approximately 78% seen once. This clonotype was sampled from an adult with an advanced solid tumor such as melanoma, head and neck, liver or kidney cancer. The chain carries TRBV29-1 and TRBJ1-4, with 7 nucleotides matching TRBD1. The sample consisted of CD4+ or CD8+ T cells sorted from blood, taken in a trial of the OX40 agonist ivuxolimab. The CDR3 loop reads CSVGTDGTNEKLFF. CDR3 sequence (DNA): TGCAGCGTGGGGACAGACGGGACTAATGAAAAACTGTTTTTT.